The rows below give T cell receptor beta chains drawn from one sample of a study of T cell changes during pregnancy in multiple sclerosis. Profiled with immunoSEQ multiplex PCR; TCRdb holds only in-frame clones, not every one. The data hold around 32,000 clones, with 87% observed a single time. Sequencing used CD8+ T cells from peripheral blood mononuclear cells, obtained before pregnancy. All receptors derive from a female donor with multiple sclerosis, enrolled in a pregnancy study. CDR3s include the opening cysteine and the closing phenylalanine or tryptophan. Fields, in order: clone size, D gene, J gene, V gene, CDR3 protein, CDR3 DNA. The D gene is left open where the match is weak. Clone size is not always given. Where it is, it says once, few, many or a class for expanded clones.

clone size: NA
D gene: TRBD1
J gene: TRBJ1-1
V gene: TRBV5-8
CDR3 protein: CASSFGPQTGGYIAEAFF
CDR3 DNA: TGTGCCAGCAGCTTCGGCCCCCAGACAGGGGGCTATATCGCTGAAGCTTTCTTT

clone size: NA
D gene: TRBD1
J gene: TRBJ1-5
V gene: TRBV19
CDR3 protein: CASSWGTGDPHNQPQHF
CDR3 DNA: TGTGCCAGTAGTTGGGGGACAGGGGATCCCCACAATCAGCCCCAGCATTTT

clone size: NA
D gene: TRBD2
J gene: TRBJ2-1
V gene: TRBV4-3
CDR3 protein: CASSQEVGGGAEQFF
CDR3 DNA: TGCGCCAGCAGCCAAGAAGTAGGCGGGGGGGCTGAGCAGTTCTTC

clone size: NA
D gene: TRBD2
J gene: TRBJ2-1
V gene: TRBV28
CDR3 protein: CASSLAASGDAQGEQFF
CDR3 DNA: TGTGCCAGCAGTTTAGCCGCTAGCGGGGATGCCCAAGGTGAGCAGTTCTTC

clone size: few
D gene: TRBD2
J gene: TRBJ2-1
V gene: TRBV7-6
CDR3 protein: CASSPGLAGVTEQFF
CDR3 DNA: TGTGCCAGCAGCCCGGGACTAGCGGGAGTAACTGAGCAGTTCTTC

clone size: NA
D gene: NA
J gene: TRBJ1-3
V gene: TRBV28
CDR3 protein: CASTPEGNTIYF
CDR3 DNA: TGTGCCAGCACCCCCGAGGGAAACACCATATATTTT

clone size: NA
D gene: TRBD2
J gene: TRBJ2-5
V gene: TRBV10-1
CDR3 protein: CASSDNPGEGETQYF
CDR3 DNA: TGCGCCAGCAGTGATAACCCGGGGGAGGGTGAGACCCAGTACTTC

clone size: few
D gene: NA
J gene: TRBJ1-1
V gene: TRBV28
CDR3 protein: CASSLSDTEAFF
CDR3 DNA: TGTGCCAGCAGTTTATCAGATACTGAAGCTTTCTTT

clone size: NA
D gene: NA
J gene: TRBJ2-3
V gene: TRBV7-9
CDR3 protein: CASSSPDSSGTDTQYF
CDR3 DNA: TGTGCCAGCAGCAGCCCGGACTCTAGTGGGACAGATACGCAGTATTTT

clone size: NA
D gene: NA
J gene: TRBJ2-7
V gene: TRBV11-2
CDR3 protein: CASSLVEAAVEQYF
CDR3 DNA: TGTGCCAGCAGCTTAGTCGAAGCGGCAGTCGAGCAGTACTTC

clone size: NA
D gene: NA
J gene: TRBJ2-7
V gene: TRBV15
CDR3 protein: CATSRERTATYEQYF
CDR3 DNA: TGTGCCACCAGCAGAGAAAGAACAGCTACCTACGAGCAGTACTTC

clone size: NA
D gene: NA
J gene: TRBJ2-3
V gene: TRBV7-8
CDR3 protein: CASSPAPGFSTDTQYF
CDR3 DNA: TGTGCCAGCAGCCCAGCCCCGGGGTTCAGCACAGATACGCAGTATTTT

clone size: NA
D gene: TRBD2
J gene: TRBJ2-2
V gene: TRBV13
CDR3 protein: CASSRGELPGELFF
CDR3 DNA: TGTGCCAGCAGCCGGGGGGAGTTGCCCGGGGAGCTGTTTTTT

clone size: NA
D gene: TRBD1
J gene: TRBJ2-7
V gene: TRBV9
CDR3 protein: CASSVTGGRDEQYF
CDR3 DNA: TGTGCCAGCAGCGTGACAGGGGGCAGGGACGAGCAGTACTTC

clone size: few
D gene: NA
J gene: TRBJ2-7
V gene: TRBV29-1
CDR3 protein: CSVGSGEWYEQYF
CDR3 DNA: TGCAGCGTTGGCTCAGGGGAATGGTACGAGCAGTACTTC

clone size: NA
D gene: TRBD1
J gene: TRBJ2-3
V gene: TRBV25-1
CDR3 protein: CASSEINRGGVDTQYF
CDR3 DNA: TGTGCCAGCAGTGAAATAAACAGGGGTGGGGTAGATACGCAGTATTTT

clone size: NA
D gene: NA
J gene: TRBJ2-7
V gene: TRBV6-5
CDR3 protein: CASQTRGRGYEQYF
CDR3 DNA: TGTGCCAGCCAAACGAGAGGGAGAGGATACGAGCAGTACTTC

clone size: NA
D gene: NA
J gene: TRBJ2-7
V gene: TRBV28
CDR3 protein: CASSVGLVGYEQYF
CDR3 DNA: TGTGCCAGCTCGGTCGGTTTGGTCGGGTACGAGCAGTACTTC

clone size: once
D gene: TRBD1
J gene: TRBJ2-1
V gene: TRBV4-1
CDR3 protein: CASSQETGVPEQFF
CDR3 DNA: TGCGCCAGCAGCCAAGAGACAGGGGTCCCTGAGCAGTTCTTC